These 9 T cell receptor beta chains share one sample of origin, sequenced in a study of T cell responses to AZD1222 COVID-19 vaccine. Sequencing was performed with immunoSEQ multiplex PCR; in TCRdb, only in-frame clones are kept and a portion is missing. The top ten hold under 65% of the sample, which has 45,000 or so clones, 83% seen once. The input for sequencing was peripheral blood, taken on day 0 of AZD1222 vaccination. Receptors originate from an adult in good health.

The chain employs TRBV6-5 and TRBJ2-1, with 8 bases that match TRBD1. V shed 2 bases, J shed 10 bases, and the junction held 13 bases outside the gene matches. CDR3 length equals 16 residues. CDR1 is MNHEY, CDR2 SVGAGI, per germline. The CDR3 nucleotides read TGTGCCAGCAGTTACCAGCCGGGACAGGACCCCAGAGAGCAGTTCTTC. Its protein is CASSYQPGQDPREQFF.

The J gene is TRBJ1-3, the V gene TRBV28; 9 nucleotides line up with TRBD1. CDR1 and CDR2 (germline): MDHEN, SYDVKM. The V and J ends lost 3 bases and 3 bases, in that order; junction bases with no gene match: 3. The CDR3 contains 15 residues. This chain's CDR3 is CASSFTGGGGNTIYF. The CDR3 DNA reads TGTGCCAGCAGTTTCACAGGGGGCGGTGGAAACACCATATATTTT.

As DNA, the CDR3 is TGTGCCAGCAGCTCGCCCTCCGGGACAGGGGCCCCCCGATTGACCGGGGAGCTGTTTTTT. Translated, it gives CASSSPSGTGAPRLTGELFF. The chain uses TRBV9 and TRBJ2-2; 10 positions agree with TRBD1. This CDR3 region has 20 residues. The ends lost 4 bases at V and 5 bases at J; junction bases unmatched: 20. Germline V gene lookup returns CDR1 SGDLS and CDR2 YYNGEE.

The chain has TRBV11-1 and TRBJ2-1; D not certain. Germline CDR1 is SGHAT and CDR2 is FQDESV (reference sequence). The CDR3 sequence is 12 residues long. V was cut by 5 bases and J by 9 bases, with 11 bases left in between. The CDR3 bases are TGTGCCAGCAGCACACAAGGCAGTGAGCAGTTCTTC. Amino acid sequence: CASSTQGSEQFF.

This CDR3 is CASSLVGGQGLGYTF. For the CDR3, the DNA is TGTGCCAGCAGCTTAGTGGGGGGACAGGGGCTTGGCTACACCTTC. This rearrangement joins TRBV7-2 to TRBJ1-2, with 10 nucleotides matching TRBD1. The trim removed 1 base at V and 7 bases at J, leaving 6 bases unmatched. The germline CDR1 and CDR2 sequences are SGHTA and FQGNSA. The CDR3 extends over 15 amino acids.

This clone has just one count. The chain recombines TRBV9 with TRBJ2-7; D is uncertain. The CDR3 consists of 14 residues. V was cut by 0 bases and J by 2 bases, with 9 bases left in between. Germline loops: CDR1 SGDLS, CDR2 YYNGEE. The DNA of the CDR3 is TGTGCCAGCAGCGTAGCGGGCTCGACCTACGAGCAGTACTTC. Translated, it gives CASSVAGSTYEQYF.

The chain has TRBV19 and TRBJ1-6; TRBD1 matches at 8 bases. The CDR3 length is 14 residues. The ends lost 4 bases at V and 7 bases at J; junction bases unmatched: 3. Germline V CDR1 and CDR2: LNHDA, SQIVND (reference sequence). The CDR3 sequence is CASSTGTGNSPLHF. The CDR3 nucleotides read TGTGCCAGTAGTACCGGGACAGGAAATTCACCCCTCCACTTT.

This chain uses TRBV3-1 (or the pseudogene TRBV3-2) with TRBJ2-5; D ambiguous. Germline V CDR1 and CDR2: LGHDT, YNNKEL (reference sequence). This CDR3 region has 10 residues. The germline V and J ends were trimmed by 9 bases and 3 bases, with 5 bases remaining between them. CDR3 bases: TGTGCCAGTTCCAAAGAGACCCAGTACTTC. Protein sequence: CASSKETQYF.

This chain uses TRBV6-6 with TRBJ2-7; D possibly corresponds to TRBD2 (7 bases). The CDR3 contains 16 residues. Trimming left V 6 bases short and J 5 bases short, with 23 bases between. Germline assignment: CDR1 MNHNY and CDR2 SVGAGI (reference sequence). CDR3 DNA sequence: TGTGCCAGCAGAACCGCGCCCGGGGGGACAAGTCACGAGCAGTACTTC. Protein product: CASRTAPGGTSHEQYF.